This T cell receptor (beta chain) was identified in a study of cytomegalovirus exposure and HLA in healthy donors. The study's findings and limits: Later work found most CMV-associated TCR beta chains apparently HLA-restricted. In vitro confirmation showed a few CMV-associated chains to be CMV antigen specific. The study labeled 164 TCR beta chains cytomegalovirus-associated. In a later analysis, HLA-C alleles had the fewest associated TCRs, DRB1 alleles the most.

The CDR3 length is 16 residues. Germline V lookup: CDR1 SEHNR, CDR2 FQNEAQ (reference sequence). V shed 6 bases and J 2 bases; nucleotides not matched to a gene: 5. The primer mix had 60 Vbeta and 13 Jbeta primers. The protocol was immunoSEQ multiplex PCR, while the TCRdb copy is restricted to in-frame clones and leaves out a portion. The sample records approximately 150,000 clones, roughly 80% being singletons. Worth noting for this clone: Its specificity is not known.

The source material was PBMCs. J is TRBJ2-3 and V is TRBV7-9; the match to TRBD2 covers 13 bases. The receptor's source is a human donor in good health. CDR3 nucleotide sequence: TGTGCCAGCAGGGTCGGACTAGCGGGGGACACAGATACGCAGTATTTT. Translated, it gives CASRVGLAGDTDTQYF.